The sequence of this TCR beta chain was determined in a study of T-cell memory formation after mild COVID-19. General study results and limits: Clones that contracted from day 15 to 85 were balanced CD4/CD8, while later expanders leaned CD4+. Some SARS-CoV-2-responding clones were already detected in memory before infection. For contracting clones, CD4+ ones sat mainly in CM and EM, CD8+ in EMRA.

Constant-segment-primed 5'RACE gave TCR alpha and TCR beta cDNA libraries with sample barcodes and UMIs. TCRdb fed the 5' RACE reads into MiXCR, producing one record per CDR3 protein. The repertoire holds 300,000 or so distinct CDR3 sequences, with around 15% as singletons. This clonotype showed up just a few times. Its antigen remains unknown. V was shortened by 1 base and J by 0 bases, with 15 bases between the two germline ends. Looked up from germline, CDR1 is MNHEY and CDR2 is SVGEGT. The CDR3 runs 17 residues. The chain uses TRBV6-2 or TRBV6-3 and TRBJ1-1; a possible D gene is TRBD1 (6 bases). This receptor was identified in a man younger than 35 who had mild COVID-19 (a few samples of this study predate the infection). Cell type and time point are not known. The sequenced sample was PBMCs or a T cell subset sorted from them (not recorded which). The CDR3 loop reads CASSYFVNTGMNTEAFF. The CDR3 DNA reads TGTGCCAGCAGTTACTTCGTAAATACAGGGATGAACACTGAAGCTTTCTTT.